The 2 T cell receptor beta chains below come from one sample, sequenced in a study of response to subunit inactivated influenza vaccine. From the RT-PCR reads, TCRdb called clonotypes with MiXCR, one entry per CDR3 protein. The data contain about 500,000 distinct CDR3 sequences, under 8.5% of them singletons. The sequencing used PBMCs from blood, collected less than 30 months after vaccination. The origin of the receptors is a man between 50 and 75 years old who received an inactivated influenza vaccine.

This clonotype was found a few times. V usage is TRBV2 and J usage is TRBJ2-7, with a tentative D call TRBD2 (6 bases). Trimming took 8 bases from V and 6 from J, leaving 14 bases between them. Germline V gene data show CDR1 as SNHLY and CDR2 as FYNNEI. This CDR3 has 12 amino acids. The CDR3 region is CASGDGGSEQYF. In nucleotides, the CDR3 is TGTGCCAGCGGGGACGGGGGAAGCGAGCAGTACTTC. Full variable domain (outside the CDR3, taken from reference TRBV2 and TRBJ2-7): EPEVTQTPSHQVTQMGQEVILRCVPISNHLYFYWYRQILGQKVEFLVSFYNNEISEKSEIFDDQFSVERPDGSNFTLKIRSTKLEDSAMYFCASGDGGSEQYFGPGTRLTVT.

This clonotype was observed a handful of times. The gene calls are TRBV20-1 and TRBJ1-5; 7 bases map to TRBD1. V lost 3 bases and J lost 5; bases outside the gene matches: 10. CDR1 and CDR2 (germline): DFQATT, SNEGSKA (reference sequence). The CDR3 extends over 15 amino acids. Here the CDR3 reads CSARPLGGGDQPQHF. Here the CDR3 DNA reads TGCAGTGCTAGGCCCCTCGGAGGGGGCGATCAGCCCCAGCATTTT.